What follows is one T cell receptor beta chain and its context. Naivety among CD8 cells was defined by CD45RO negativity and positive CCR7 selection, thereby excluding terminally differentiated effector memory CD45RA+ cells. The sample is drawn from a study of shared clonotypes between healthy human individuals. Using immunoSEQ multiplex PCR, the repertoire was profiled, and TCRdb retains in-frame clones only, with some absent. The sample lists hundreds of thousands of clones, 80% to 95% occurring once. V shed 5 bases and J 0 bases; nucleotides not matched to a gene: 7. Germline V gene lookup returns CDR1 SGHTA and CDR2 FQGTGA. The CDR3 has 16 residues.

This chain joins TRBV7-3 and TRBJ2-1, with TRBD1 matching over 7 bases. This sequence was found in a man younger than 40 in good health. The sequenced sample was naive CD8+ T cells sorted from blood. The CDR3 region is CASSRQGVGSYNEQFF. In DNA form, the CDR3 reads TGTGCCAGCAGCAGGCAGGGGGTAGGCTCCTACAATGAGCAGTTCTTC.